This entry features one TCR beta chain sequence. The sample belongs to a study of control samples from healthy donors and cancer patients. With 2 bases removed from V and 0 bases from J, the gap between germline ends came to 11 bases. Per germline, CDR1 MNHEY and CDR2 SVGAGI. The CDR3 runs to 16 residues. Profiled with immunoSEQ multiplex PCR; TCRdb holds only in-frame clones, not every one. This table holds 84,000 or so clones, 84% found once. Sequenced input: PBMCs. This receptor was obtained from a man in his sixties with head and neck cancer. The chain employs TRBV6-5 and TRBJ1-3, with unresolved D. The CDR3 is CASSYSRWFSGNTIYF. The DNA of the CDR3 is TGTGCCAGCAGTTACAGTCGCTGGTTCTCTGGAAACACCATATATTTT.